The clone carrying this TCR beta chain occurred a few times. Its specificity is unknown. The library was made from cDNA and included unique molecular identifiers. The authors obtained approximately 540,000 cDNA molecules from roughly 1.1 to 9.2 million T cells. TCRdb analysed the PCR reads with MiXCR anew, one entry per CDR3 protein. The sample has hundreds of thousands of distinct CDR3 sequences; around 27% are singletons. The data were taken from a study of post-analysis software for immune sequencing data. Study-level information: Multiple sclerosis in the patients followed relapsing-remitting, secondary progressive and progressive-relapsing courses. Findings and limits, study-wide: Clustering by F measure revealed strong co-clustering among samples prepared together in one batch. Normalized Chao1 diversity was significantly lower in multiple sclerosis patients than in controls.

This clonotype was sampled from a girl between 10 and 17 years old with multiple sclerosis. Source material: blood.

The CDR3 is CASSNPLAGDVVNEQFF. CDR3 sequence (DNA): TGCGCCAGCAGCAACCCACTAGCGGGAGACGTGGTGAATGAGCAGTTCTTC. The gene calls are TRBV5-1 and TRBJ2-1; TRBD2 agrees at 11 bases. Trimming at V came to 4 bases and at J to 7 bases, leaving 13 bases not matched to a gene. Germline V gene data show CDR1 as SGHRS and CDR2 as YFSETQ. There are 17 residues in the CDR3.